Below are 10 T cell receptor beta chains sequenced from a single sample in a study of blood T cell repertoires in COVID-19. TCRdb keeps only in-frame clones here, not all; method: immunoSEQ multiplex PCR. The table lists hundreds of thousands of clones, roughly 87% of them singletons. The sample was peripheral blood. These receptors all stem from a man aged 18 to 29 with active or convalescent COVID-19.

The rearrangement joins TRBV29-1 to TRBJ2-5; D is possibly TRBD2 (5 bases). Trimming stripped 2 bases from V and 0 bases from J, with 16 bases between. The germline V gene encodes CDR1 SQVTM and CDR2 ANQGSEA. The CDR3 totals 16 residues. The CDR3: CSVESRGHSYQETQYF. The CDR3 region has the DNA TGCAGCGTTGAATCGAGAGGGCACTCGTACCAAGAGACCCAGTACTTC.

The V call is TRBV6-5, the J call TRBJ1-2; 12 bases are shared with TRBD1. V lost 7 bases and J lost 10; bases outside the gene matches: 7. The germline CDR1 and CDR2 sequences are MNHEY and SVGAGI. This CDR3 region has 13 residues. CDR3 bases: TGTGCCAGCACTCTCCGGGACAGGGGGCCCTACACCTTC. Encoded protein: CASTLRDRGPYTF.

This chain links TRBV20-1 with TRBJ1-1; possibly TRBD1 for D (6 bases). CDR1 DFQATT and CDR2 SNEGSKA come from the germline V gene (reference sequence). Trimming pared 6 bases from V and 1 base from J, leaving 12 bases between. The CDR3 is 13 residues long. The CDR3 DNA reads TGCAGTGCGAGTACAGGGCAGAACACTGAAGCTTTCTTT. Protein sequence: CSASTGQNTEAFF.

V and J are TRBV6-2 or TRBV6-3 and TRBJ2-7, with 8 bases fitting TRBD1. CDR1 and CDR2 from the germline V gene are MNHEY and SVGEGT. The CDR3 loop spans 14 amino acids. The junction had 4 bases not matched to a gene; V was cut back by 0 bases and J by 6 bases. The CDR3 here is CASSYSLDRAEQYF. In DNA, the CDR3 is TGTGCCAGCAGTTACTCCTTGGACAGGGCCGAGCAGTACTTC.

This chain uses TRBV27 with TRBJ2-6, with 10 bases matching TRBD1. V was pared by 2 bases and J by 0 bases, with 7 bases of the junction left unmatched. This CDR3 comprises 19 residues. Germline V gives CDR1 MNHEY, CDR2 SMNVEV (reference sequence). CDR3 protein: CASSLVGTGDISGANVLTF. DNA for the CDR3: TGTGCCAGCAGTTTAGTAGGGACAGGGGACATCTCTGGGGCCAACGTCCTGACTTTC.

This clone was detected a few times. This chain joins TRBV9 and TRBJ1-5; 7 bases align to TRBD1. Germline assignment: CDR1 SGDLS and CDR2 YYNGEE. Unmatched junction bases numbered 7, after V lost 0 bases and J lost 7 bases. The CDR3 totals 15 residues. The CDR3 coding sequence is TGTGCCAGCAGCGTAGAAGGGGGCCCCGGGCAGCCCCAGCATTTT. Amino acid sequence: CASSVEGGPGQPQHF.

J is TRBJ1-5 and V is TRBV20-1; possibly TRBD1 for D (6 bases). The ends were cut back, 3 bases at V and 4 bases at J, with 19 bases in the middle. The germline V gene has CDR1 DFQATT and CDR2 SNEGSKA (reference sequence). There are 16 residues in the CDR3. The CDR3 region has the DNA TGCAGTGCTAGTTTGGCAGGGAGAGGGGGTAATCAGCCCCAGCATTTT. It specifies CSASLAGRGGNQPQHF.

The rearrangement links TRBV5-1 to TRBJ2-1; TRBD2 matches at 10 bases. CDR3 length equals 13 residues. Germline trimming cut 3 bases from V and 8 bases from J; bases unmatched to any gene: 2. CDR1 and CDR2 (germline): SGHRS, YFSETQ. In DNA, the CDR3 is TGCGCCAGCAGCTCTAGCGGGAGTGATGAGCAGTTCTTC. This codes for CASSSSGSDEQFF.

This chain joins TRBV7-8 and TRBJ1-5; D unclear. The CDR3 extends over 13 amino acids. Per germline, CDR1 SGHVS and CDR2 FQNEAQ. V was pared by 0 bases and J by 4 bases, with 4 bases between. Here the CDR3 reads CASSLAQNQPQHF. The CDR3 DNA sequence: TGTGCCAGCAGCTTAGCCCAAAATCAGCCCCAGCATTTT. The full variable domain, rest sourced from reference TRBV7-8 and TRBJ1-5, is GAGVSQSPRYKVAKRGQDVALRCDPISGHVSLFWYQQALGQGPEFLTYFQNEAQLDKSGLPSDRFFAERPEGSVSTLKIQRTQQEDSAVYLCASSLAQNQPQHFGDGTRLSIL.

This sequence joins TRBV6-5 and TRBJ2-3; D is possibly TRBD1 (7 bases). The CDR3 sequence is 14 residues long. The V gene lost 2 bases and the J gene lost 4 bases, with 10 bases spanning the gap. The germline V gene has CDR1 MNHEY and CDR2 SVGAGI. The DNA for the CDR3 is TGTGCCAGCAGTTACGCAGGGGGGCCAGATACGCAGTATTTT. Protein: CASSYAGGPDTQYF.